The 25 T cell receptor beta chains given below trace back to one sample, sequenced in a study of T cell changes during pregnancy in multiple sclerosis. Clones were sequenced by immunoSEQ multiplex PCR, and TCRdb holds only the in-frame ones, with some missing. Of about 24,000 clones listed, around 90% are singletons. The specimen was CD4+ T cells from peripheral blood mononuclear cells, collected in the first trimester of pregnancy. All receptors come from a female donor in good health, enrolled as a control in a pregnancy study.

V usage is TRBV19 and J usage is TRBJ2-3, with 8 bases that match TRBD2. The length of the CDR3 is 17 residues. The junction had 12 bases not matched to a gene; V was cut back by 5 bases and J by 2 bases. CDR1 and CDR2 from the germline V gene are LNHDA and SQIVND (reference sequence). The CDR3 DNA reads as TGTGCCAGTAGTCTTCGGGGGGGTGGTGACACCACAGATACGCAGTATTTT. Its protein is CASSLRGGGDTTDTQYF.

Only a few counts were recorded for this clone. This chain connects TRBV7-9 to TRBJ2-1; D call uncertain. V lost 7 bases and J lost 6, with 7 bases in between. The CDR3 extends over 11 amino acids. The germline CDR1 and CDR2 sequences are SEHNR and FQNEAQ (reference sequence). CDR3 DNA: TGTGCCAGCACCCTGGCCAATGAGCAGTTCTTC. Residues: CASTLANEQFF.

This rearrangement joins TRBV18 to TRBJ1-5; unclear D gene. The CDR3 is 14 amino acids. Trimming took 3 bases from V and 3 from J, leaving 9 bases between them. Germline V lookup: CDR1 KGHSH, CDR2 LQKENI. This chain's CDR3 is CASSPSDFNQPQHF. CDR3 coding DNA: TGTGCCAGCTCACCGTCCGACTTCAATCAGCCCCAGCATTTT.

The V and J genes are TRBV7-9 and TRBJ2-1; 11 bases line up with TRBD2. The germline gives CDR1 SEHNR, CDR2 FQNEAQ (reference sequence). The trim removed 7 bases at V and 3 bases at J, leaving 2 bases unmatched. The CDR3 is 14 amino acids. CDR3 region: CASTLAGGYNEQFF. CDR3 sequence (DNA): TGTGCCAGCACCCTAGCGGGGGGCTACAATGAGCAGTTCTTC.

The chain has TRBV6-5 and TRBJ2-4, with a tentative D call TRBD1 (6 bases). This CDR3 has 13 residues. Trimming removed 0 bases at V and 9 bases at J, with 9 bases between. Germline loops: CDR1 MNHEY, CDR2 SVGAGI. The CDR3 loop is CASSYSGTSIQYF. The CDR3 coding sequence is TGTGCCAGCAGTTACTCAGGGACATCCATTCAGTACTTC.

This clone was counted once. The V gene is TRBV5-4, the J gene TRBJ1-2; a possible D gene is TRBD1 (6 bases). This CDR3 spans 14 amino acids. The germline CDR1 and CDR2 sequences are SGHNT and YYREEE (reference sequence). V was pared by 0 bases and J by 8 bases, with 14 bases between. The CDR3 region has the DNA TGTGCCAGCAGCTTGGCAGGTAGGGGACAAGGCTACACCTTC. This codes for CASSLAGRGQGYTF.

This clone has more than one count but fewer than ten. The CDR3: CASSETREQGQFF. CDR3 DNA: TGTGCCAGCAGTGAGACCCGGGAGCAGGGGCAGTTCTTC. The J gene is TRBJ2-1, the V gene TRBV2, with a possible D match to TRBD2 (6 bases). Germline V lookup: CDR1 SNHLY, CDR2 FYNNEI. The CDR3 is 13 amino acids. Trimming cost V 3 bases and J 12 bases, with 15 bases left between them.

The V call is TRBV28, the J call TRBJ2-2; TRBD1 agrees at 8 bases. The CDR3 runs to 15 residues. In germline, CDR1 is MDHEN, CDR2 SYDVKM. With V trimmed by 6 bases and J by 7 bases, 10 bases remained unmatched. The CDR3, as DNA: TGTGCCAGCAGCCCGCAGGGGGCGCAGGGCGGGGAGCTGTTTTTT. It translates to CASSPQGAQGGELFF.

The CDR3 DNA sequence: TGCAGCGTTGATAAAGGGTCAGGGTGGGAAACCTACGAGCAGTACTTC. Translating gives CSVDKGSGWETYEQYF. The V and J genes are TRBV29-1 and TRBJ2-7, with D perhaps matching TRBD1 (5 bases). Germline lookup yields CDR1 SQVTM and CDR2 ANQGSEA. With 3 bases removed from V and 2 bases from J, the gap between germline ends came to 20 bases. This CDR3 is built from 16 residues.

The DNA of the CDR3 is TGTGCCAGCATCCCCGGGACTAGCGGCCACAATGAGCAGTTCTTC. Translation gives CASIPGTSGHNEQFF. The chain combines TRBV28 with TRBJ2-1; 11 bases line up with TRBD2. Trimming at V came to 7 bases and at J to 5 bases, leaving 7 bases not matched to a gene. This CDR3 contains 15 residues. Germline V gene lookup returns CDR1 MDHEN and CDR2 SYDVKM.

The gene calls are TRBV18 and TRBJ1-1; D possibly corresponds to TRBD1 (6 bases). Germline V gene sequence: CDR1 KGHSH, CDR2 LQKENI. The CDR3 is 13 amino acids. The V end lost 3 bases, the J end lost 5 bases, and 10 bases lay between the germline ends. The CDR3: CASSPSGVTEAFF. CDR3 sequence (DNA): TGTGCCAGCTCACCGTCAGGGGTTACTGAAGCTTTCTTT.

The CDR3 sequence: CASSGRTGANYGYTF. The CDR3 DNA sequence: TGTGCCAGCAGTGGCAGGACAGGGGCTAACTATGGCTACACCTTC. The chain employs TRBV6-1 and TRBJ1-2; 9 nucleotides line up with TRBD1. Losses at the gene ends were 4 bases for V and 0 bases for J; bases not matched to a gene: 3. The CDR3 is 15 amino acids. Germline V CDR1 and CDR2: MNHNS, SASEGT.

The chain links TRBV6-1 to TRBJ1-4, with 7 bases that match TRBD1. The CDR3 covers 14 residues. V lost 4 bases and J lost 7; bases outside the gene matches: 6. Per the germline V gene, CDR1 is MNHNS and CDR2 is SASEGT. CDR3 sequence: CASSARQGGEKLFF. CDR3 bases: TGTGCCAGCAGTGCCCGACAGGGCGGTGAAAAACTGTTTTTT.

The chain uses TRBV27 and TRBJ1-4; unclear D gene. V lost 1 base and J 0 bases, leaving 6 bases between the germline ends. The CDR3 consists of 15 residues. Per the germline V gene, CDR1 is MNHEY and CDR2 is SMNVEV (reference sequence). In DNA, the CDR3 is TGTGCCAGCAGTTTATTCGTTGCAACTAATGAAAAACTGTTTTTT. Its protein is CASSLFVATNEKLFF.

V gene TRBV5-1 combines with J gene TRBJ1-2, with TRBD1 matching 7 bases. Losses at the gene ends were 2 bases for V and 3 bases for J; bases not matched to a gene: 4. This CDR3 is built from 14 residues. The V gene's germline CDR1 is SGHRS and CDR2 YFSETQ. The CDR3 is CASSLSDRDYGYTF. The CDR3 DNA reads TGCGCCAGCAGCTTAAGCGACAGGGACTATGGCTACACCTTC.

The chain is built from TRBV28 and TRBJ1-1; tentatively, D is TRBD1 (5 bases). From germline, CDR1 is MDHEN and CDR2 SYDVKM. This CDR3 region has 15 residues. Trimming took 5 bases from V and 5 from J, leaving 18 bases between them. In nucleotides, the CDR3 is TGTGCCAGCAGTACCTCGCAGGGAAGAAGGACTGAAGCTTTCTTT. It yields the protein CASSTSQGRRTEAFF.

V and J are TRBV2 and TRBJ2-2; perhaps TRBD2 as D (6 bases). Trimming cost V 5 bases and J 4 bases, with 11 bases left between them. The CDR3 totals 14 residues. Germline assignment: CDR1 SNHLY and CDR2 FYNNEI. The CDR3 DNA is TGTGCCAGCAGTTGGGCGGGGCTCACCGGGGAGCTGTTTTTT. Its translation is CASSWAGLTGELFF.

The J gene is TRBJ2-5, the V gene TRBV28; 8 bases map to TRBD1. The CDR3 runs to 14 residues. V dropped 6 bases and J dropped 4; count of bases not matched to a gene: 7. Germline V gene data show CDR1 as MDHEN and CDR2 as SYDVKM. CDR3 protein: CASRTGGSVETQYF. CDR3 DNA: TGTGCCAGCAGAACAGGGGGGTCGGTAGAGACCCAGTACTTC.

The chain employs TRBV5-1 and TRBJ1-2; possible D gene TRBD1, 6 bases. V lost 4 bases and J lost 3, with 16 bases in between. Germline values: CDR1 SGHRS, CDR2 YFSETQ. The CDR3 is made up of 15 amino acids. CDR3 sequence reads: CASSVSLQGYYGYTF. CDR3 in DNA: TGCGCCAGCAGCGTCAGCTTACAGGGATACTATGGCTACACCTTC.

The gene calls are TRBV10-3 and TRBJ1-4; possible D gene TRBD1, 6 bases. Between the trimmed V and J ends, which lost 4 bases and 4 bases, there was a span of 13 bases. This CDR3 contains 15 residues. Germline CDR1 ENHRY, CDR2 SYGVKD. The DNA of the CDR3 is TGTGCCATCAGTGGTGGGGGCAGGCTTAATGAAAAACTGTTTTTT. Amino acids: CAISGGGRLNEKLFF.

The V call is TRBV5-1, the J call TRBJ1-2, with D possibly TRBD1 on 6 matching bases. This CDR3 spans 16 amino acids. Trimming took off 3 bases at V and 0 bases at J, with 15 bases between the two ends. Germline CDR1 SGHRS, CDR2 YFSETQ. CDR3 sequence: CASSYGGASSNYGYTF. CDR3 in DNA: TGCGCCAGCAGCTATGGGGGGGCGTCCTCTAACTATGGCTACACCTTC. The variable domain in full, completed from reference TRBV5-1 and TRBJ1-2, reads KAGVTQTPRYLIKTRGQQVTLSCSPISGHRSVSWYQQTPGQGLQFLFEYFSETQRNKGNFPGRFSGRQFSNSRSEMNVSTLELGDSALYLCASSYGGASSNYGYTFGSGTRLTVV.

The chain uses TRBV6-5 and TRBJ2-1; the match to TRBD2 covers 7 bases. The V and J ends lost 7 bases and 5 bases, in that order; junction bases with no gene match: 11. CDR3 size: 15 residues. Germline-derived CDR1 and CDR2 are MNHEY and SVGAGI. Written as DNA, the CDR3 is TGTGCCAGCACCGACCTCGGGGGGACGAACAATGAGCAGTTCTTC. It codes for CASTDLGGTNNEQFF.

The rearrangement links TRBV15 to TRBJ2-7, with 8 bases lining up with TRBD1. J was trimmed by 5 bases and V by 1 base; bases with no gene match: 7. CDR3 length: 15 amino acids. Per the germline V gene, CDR1 is LNHNV and CDR2 is YYDKDF (reference sequence). This CDR3 reads CATSRGGQAQHEQYF. The CDR3 nucleotides read TGTGCCACCAGCAGAGGGGGACAGGCTCAACACGAGCAGTACTTC.

This chain joins TRBV15 and TRBJ2-2; D not certain. Germline values: CDR1 LNHNV, CDR2 YYDKDF (reference sequence). The V gene lost 4 bases and the J gene lost 7 bases, with 10 bases spanning the gap. The CDR3 spans 13 residues. CDR3 nucleotides: TGTGCCACCAGCATCCCTTCCTTCGGGGAGCTGTTTTTT. Translating it yields CATSIPSFGELFF. Variable domain in full (rest from reference TRBV15 and TRBJ2-2): DAMVIQNPRYQVTQFGKPVTLSCSQTLNHNVMYWYQQKSSQAPKLLFHYYDKDFNNEADTPDNFQSRRPNTSFCFLDIRSPGLGDTAMYLCATSIPSFGELFFGEGSRLTVL.

The J gene is TRBJ1-2, the V gene TRBV13, with D unclear. The length of the CDR3 is 17 residues. Trimming removed 0 bases at V and 8 bases at J, with 22 bases between. Germline lookup yields CDR1 PRHDT and CDR2 FYEKMQ (reference sequence). The CDR3 spells CASSLGVGGRLGGGYTF. The CDR3 nucleotides are TGTGCCAGCAGCTTAGGGGTAGGTGGCCGACTCGGCGGGGGCTACACCTTC.